This T cell receptor beta chain was profiled in a study of beta chain features in type 1 diabetes. Germline trimming cut 0 bases from V and 1 base from J; bases unmatched to any gene: 5. The V gene's germline CDR1 is MGHRA and CDR2 YSYEKL. This CDR3 has 17 amino acids. Via the markers CD45RO/CCR7/CD25/CD127/CD95/CD27, stem cell-like memory, regulatory, central memory and naive CD4+ cells were sorted. Expressed TCRB transcripts got sequenced, as all isolated RNA was reverse transcribed. Assay: immunoSEQ multiplex PCR; the TCRdb copy retains only in-frame clones and omits some. The profile shows about 450,000 clones, roughly 11% of them singletons.

The receptor was isolated from a woman under 30 in good health. The chain combines TRBV4-1 with TRBJ2-1; TRBD2 agrees at 8 bases. Sequencing used naive CD4+ T cells from blood. The CDR3 spells CASSQEGGGRSYNEQFF. DNA for the CDR3: TGCGCCAGCAGCCAAGAGGGCGGCGGGAGGTCCTACAATGAGCAGTTCTTC.